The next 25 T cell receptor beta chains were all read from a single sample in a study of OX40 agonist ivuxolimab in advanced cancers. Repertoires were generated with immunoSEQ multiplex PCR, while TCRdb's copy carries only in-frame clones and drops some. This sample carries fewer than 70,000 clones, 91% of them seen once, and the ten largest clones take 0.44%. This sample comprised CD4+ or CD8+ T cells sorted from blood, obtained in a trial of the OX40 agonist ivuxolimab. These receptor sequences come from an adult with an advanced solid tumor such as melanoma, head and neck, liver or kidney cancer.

For the CDR3, the DNA is TGTGCCAGCAGTGACCCTGGCCCCTGGACAGGCTCCTACGAGCAGTACTTC. Its protein is CASSDPGPWTGSYEQYF. This rearrangement joins TRBV6-4 to TRBJ2-7; TRBD1 matches 7 bases. After removal of 2 bases from V and 0 bases from J, the junction contained 10 bases not matched to a gene. CDR1 is MRHNA, CDR2 SNTAGT, per germline. There are 17 residues in the CDR3.

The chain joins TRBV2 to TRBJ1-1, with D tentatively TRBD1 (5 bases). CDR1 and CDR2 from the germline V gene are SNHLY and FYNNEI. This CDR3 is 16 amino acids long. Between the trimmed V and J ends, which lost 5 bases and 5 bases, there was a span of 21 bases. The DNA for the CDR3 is TGTGCCAGCAGTCAAGTGGGGGGGTTGAGTGGGACTGAAGCTTTCTTT. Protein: CASSQVGGLSGTEAFF.

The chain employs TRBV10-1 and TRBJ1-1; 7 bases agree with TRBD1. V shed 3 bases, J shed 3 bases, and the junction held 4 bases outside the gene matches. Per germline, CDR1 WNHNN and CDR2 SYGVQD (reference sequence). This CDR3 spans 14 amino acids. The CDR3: CASSEGRGDTEAFF. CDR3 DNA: TGCGCCAGCAGTGAAGGCAGGGGGGACACTGAAGCTTTCTTT.

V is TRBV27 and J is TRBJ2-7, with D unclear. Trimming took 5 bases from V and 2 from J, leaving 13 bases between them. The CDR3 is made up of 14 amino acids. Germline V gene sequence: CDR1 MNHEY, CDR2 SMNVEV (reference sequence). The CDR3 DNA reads TGTGCCAGCAGTATTAACTACTCCCCCTACGAGCAGTACTTC. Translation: CASSINYSPYEQYF.

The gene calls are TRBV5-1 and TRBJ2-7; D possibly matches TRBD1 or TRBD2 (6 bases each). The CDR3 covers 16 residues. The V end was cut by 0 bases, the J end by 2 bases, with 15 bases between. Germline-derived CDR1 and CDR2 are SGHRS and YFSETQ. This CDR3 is CASSLEGGSRPYEQYF. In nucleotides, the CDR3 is TGCGCCAGCAGCTTGGAGGGGGGTTCGAGGCCCTACGAGCAGTACTTC.

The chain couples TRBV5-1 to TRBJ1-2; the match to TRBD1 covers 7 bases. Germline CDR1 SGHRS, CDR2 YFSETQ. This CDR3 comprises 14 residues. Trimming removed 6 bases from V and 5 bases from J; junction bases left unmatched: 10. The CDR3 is CASTAGTASYGYTF. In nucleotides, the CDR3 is TGCGCCAGCACTGCGGGGACAGCGTCTTATGGCTACACCTTC. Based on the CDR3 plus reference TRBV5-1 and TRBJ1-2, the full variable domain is KAGVTQTPRYLIKTRGQQVTLSCSPISGHRSVSWYQQTPGQGLQFLFEYFSETQRNKGNFPGRFSGRQFSNSRSEMNVSTLELGDSALYLCASTAGTASYGYTFGSGTRLTVV.

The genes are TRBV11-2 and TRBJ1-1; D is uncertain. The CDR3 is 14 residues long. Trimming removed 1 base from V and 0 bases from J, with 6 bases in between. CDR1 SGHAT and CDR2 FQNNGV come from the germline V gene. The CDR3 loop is CASSLVTVNTEAFF. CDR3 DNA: TGTGCCAGCAGCTTAGTTACAGTGAACACTGAAGCTTTCTTT.

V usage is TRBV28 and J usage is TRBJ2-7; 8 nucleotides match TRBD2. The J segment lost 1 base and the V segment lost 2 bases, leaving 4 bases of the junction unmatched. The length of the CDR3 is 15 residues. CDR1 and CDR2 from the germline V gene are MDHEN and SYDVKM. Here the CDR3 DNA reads TGTGCCAGCAGTTTAGCGGGAGGTTTATCCTACGAGCAGTACTTC. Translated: CASSLAGGLSYEQYF.

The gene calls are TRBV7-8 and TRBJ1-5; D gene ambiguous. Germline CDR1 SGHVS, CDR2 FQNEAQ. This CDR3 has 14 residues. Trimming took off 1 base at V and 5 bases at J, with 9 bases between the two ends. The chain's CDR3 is CASSLEAEYQPQHF. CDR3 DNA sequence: TGTGCCAGCAGCTTAGAGGCAGAATATCAGCCCCAGCATTTT.

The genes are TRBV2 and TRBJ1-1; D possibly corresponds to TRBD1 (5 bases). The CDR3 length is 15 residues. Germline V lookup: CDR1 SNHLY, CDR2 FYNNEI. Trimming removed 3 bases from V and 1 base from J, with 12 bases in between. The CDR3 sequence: CASSERGFPNTEAFF. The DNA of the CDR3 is TGTGCCAGCAGTGAGAGGGGATTCCCGAACACTGAAGCTTTCTTT. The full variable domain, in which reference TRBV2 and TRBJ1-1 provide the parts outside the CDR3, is EPEVTQTPSHQVTQMGQEVILRCVPISNHLYFYWYRQILGQKVEFLVSFYNNEISEKSEIFDDQFSVERPDGSNFTLKIRSTKLEDSAMYFCASSERGFPNTEAFFGQGTRLTVV.

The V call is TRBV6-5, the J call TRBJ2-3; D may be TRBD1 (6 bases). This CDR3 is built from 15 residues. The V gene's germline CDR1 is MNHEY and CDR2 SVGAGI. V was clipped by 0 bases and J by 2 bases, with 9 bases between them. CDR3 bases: TGTGCCAGCAGTTACTCGAAGGGGGTCACAGATACGCAGTATTTT. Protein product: CASSYSKGVTDTQYF.

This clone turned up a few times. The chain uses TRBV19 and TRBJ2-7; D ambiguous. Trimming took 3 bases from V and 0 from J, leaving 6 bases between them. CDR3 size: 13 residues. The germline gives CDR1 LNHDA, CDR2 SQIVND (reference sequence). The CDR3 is CASSMRLSYEQYF. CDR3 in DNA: TGTGCCAGTAGTATGCGGCTCTCCTACGAGCAGTACTTC.

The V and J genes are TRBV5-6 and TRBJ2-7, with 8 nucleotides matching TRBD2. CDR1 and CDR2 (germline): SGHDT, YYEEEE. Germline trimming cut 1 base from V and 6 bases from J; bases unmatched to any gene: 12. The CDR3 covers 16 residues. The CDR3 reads CASSLYVAGPSSEQYF. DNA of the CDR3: TGTGCCAGCAGCTTGTACGTAGCGGGACCCTCGAGCGAGCAGTACTTC.

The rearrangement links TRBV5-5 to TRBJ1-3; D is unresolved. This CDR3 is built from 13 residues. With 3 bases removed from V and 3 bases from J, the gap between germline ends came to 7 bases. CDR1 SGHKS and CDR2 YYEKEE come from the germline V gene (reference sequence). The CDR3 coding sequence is TGTGCCAGCAGCTCCCATAGTGGAAACACCATATATTTT. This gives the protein CASSSHSGNTIYF.

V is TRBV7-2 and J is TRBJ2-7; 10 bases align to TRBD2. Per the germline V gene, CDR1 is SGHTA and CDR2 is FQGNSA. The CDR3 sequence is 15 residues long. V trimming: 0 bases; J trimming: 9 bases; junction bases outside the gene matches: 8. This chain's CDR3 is CASSLASSGSSGQYF. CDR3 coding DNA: TGTGCCAGCAGCTTAGCGTCTAGCGGGAGTTCTGGGCAGTACTTC.

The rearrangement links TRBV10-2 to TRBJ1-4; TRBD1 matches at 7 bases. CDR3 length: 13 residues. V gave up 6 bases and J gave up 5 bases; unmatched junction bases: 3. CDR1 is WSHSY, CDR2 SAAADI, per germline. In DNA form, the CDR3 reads TGCGCCAGCAGACAGGGGATGAATGAAAAACTGTTTTTT. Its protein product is CASRQGMNEKLFF.

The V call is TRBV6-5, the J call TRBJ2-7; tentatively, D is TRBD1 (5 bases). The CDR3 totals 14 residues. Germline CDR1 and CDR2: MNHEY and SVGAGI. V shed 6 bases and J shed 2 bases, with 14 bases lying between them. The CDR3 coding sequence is TGTGCCAGCAGACACGACAGCTTACCCTACGAGCAGTACTTC. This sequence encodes CASRHDSLPYEQYF.

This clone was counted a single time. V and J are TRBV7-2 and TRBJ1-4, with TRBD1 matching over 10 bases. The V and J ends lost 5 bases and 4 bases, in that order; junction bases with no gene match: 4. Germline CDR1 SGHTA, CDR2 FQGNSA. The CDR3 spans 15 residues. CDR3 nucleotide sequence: TGTGCCAGCAGCATTTGGACAGGGGGTAATGAAAAACTGTTTTTT. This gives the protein CASSIWTGGNEKLFF. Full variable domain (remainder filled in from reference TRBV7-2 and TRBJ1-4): GAGVSQSPSNKVTEKGKDVELRCDPISGHTALYWYRQSLGQGLEFLIYFQGNSAPDKSGLPSDRFSAERTGGSVSTLTIQRTQQEDSAVYLCASSIWTGGNEKLFFGSGTQLSVL.

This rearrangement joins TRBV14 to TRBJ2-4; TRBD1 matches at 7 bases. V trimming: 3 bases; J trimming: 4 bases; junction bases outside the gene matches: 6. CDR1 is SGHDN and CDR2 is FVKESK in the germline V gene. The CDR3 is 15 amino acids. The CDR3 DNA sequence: TGTGCCAGCAGCCACACCGGGACAGCTAAAAACATTCAGTACTTC. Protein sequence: CASSHTGTAKNIQYF.

Written as DNA, the CDR3 is TGCGCCAGCAGCTTGTCGAGCAACGAGCAGTACTTC. Its protein product is CASSLSSNEQYF. This rearrangement joins TRBV5-1 to TRBJ2-7, with D hard to call. This CDR3 has 12 amino acids. Deletions cut 1 base from V and 5 bases from J, with 7 bases between. Germline CDR1 and CDR2: SGHRS and YFSETQ.

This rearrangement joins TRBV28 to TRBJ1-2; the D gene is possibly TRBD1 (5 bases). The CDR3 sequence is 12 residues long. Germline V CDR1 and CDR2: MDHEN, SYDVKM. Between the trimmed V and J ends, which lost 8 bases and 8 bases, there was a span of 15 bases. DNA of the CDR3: TGTGCCAGCTCTGTGGGGGAATGGGGCTACACCTTC. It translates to CASSVGEWGYTF.

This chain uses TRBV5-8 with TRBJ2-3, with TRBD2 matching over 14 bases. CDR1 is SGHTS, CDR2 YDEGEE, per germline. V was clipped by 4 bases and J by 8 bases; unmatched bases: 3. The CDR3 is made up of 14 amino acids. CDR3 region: CASSLGLAGATQYF. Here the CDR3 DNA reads TGTGCCAGCAGCCTGGGACTAGCGGGAGCTACGCAGTATTTT.

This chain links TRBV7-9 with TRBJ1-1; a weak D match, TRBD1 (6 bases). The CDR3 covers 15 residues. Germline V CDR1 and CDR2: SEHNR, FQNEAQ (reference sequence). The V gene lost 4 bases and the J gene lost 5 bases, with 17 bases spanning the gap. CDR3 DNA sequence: TGTGCCAGCAGCTCCCAGGGGACCGGGGGTACTGAAGCTTTCTTT. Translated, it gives CASSSQGTGGTEAFF. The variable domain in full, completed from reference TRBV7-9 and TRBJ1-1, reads DTGVSQNPRHKITKRGQNVTFRCDPISEHNRLYWYRQTLGQGPEFLTYFQNEAQLEKSRLLSDRFSAERPKGSFSTLEIQRTEQGDSAMYLCASSSQGTGGTEAFFGQGTRLTVV.

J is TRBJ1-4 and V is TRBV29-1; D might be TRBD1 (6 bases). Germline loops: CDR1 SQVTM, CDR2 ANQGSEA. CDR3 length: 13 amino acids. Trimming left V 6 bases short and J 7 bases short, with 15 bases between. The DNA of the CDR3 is TGCAGCGTAGACGGTGGCAGGGGTGAAAAACTGTTTTTT. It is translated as CSVDGGRGEKLFF. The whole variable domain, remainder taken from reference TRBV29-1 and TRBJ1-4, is SAVISQKPSRDICQRGTSLTIQCQVDSQVTMMFWYRQQPGQSLTLIATANQGSEATYESGFVIDKFPISRPNLTFSTLTVSNMSPEDSSIYLCSVDGGRGEKLFFGSGTQLSVL.

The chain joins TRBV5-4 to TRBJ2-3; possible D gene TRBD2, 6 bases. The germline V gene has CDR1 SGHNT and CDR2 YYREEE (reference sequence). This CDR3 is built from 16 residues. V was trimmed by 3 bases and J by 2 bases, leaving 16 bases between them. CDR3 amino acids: CASSYLADYNTDTQYF. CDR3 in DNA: TGTGCCAGCAGCTACTTAGCGGACTATAACACAGATACGCAGTATTTT.